A single sample is the source of the 22 T cell receptor beta chains below, sequenced in a study of control samples from healthy donors and cancer patients. The table came from immunoSEQ multiplex PCR; TCRdb's copy has only in-frame clones and leaves some out. The sample includes approximately 190,000 clones, about 89% of them seen just once. Material for sequencing was blood. The source of these receptors is a man aged 25 to 40 in good health.

The chain has TRBV3-1 (or the pseudogene TRBV3-2) and TRBJ1-1, with D maybe TRBD1 (5 bases). The germline gives CDR1 LGHDT, CDR2 YNNKEL (reference sequence). V lost 1 base to trimming and J lost 1 base, with 7 bases between them. This CDR3 spans 14 amino acids. The CDR3 region is CASSQVQGNTEAFF. The CDR3 region has the DNA TGTGCCAGCAGCCAAGTCCAGGGGAACACTGAAGCTTTCTTT.

The chain employs TRBV30 and TRBJ2-2; D is unresolved. This CDR3 contains 15 residues. V gave up 3 bases and J gave up 0 bases, with 11 bases separating them. Germline V gene sequence: CDR1 GTSNPN, CDR2 SVGIG (reference sequence). Here the CDR3 DNA reads TGTGCCTGGAGCGGTTCTGTAGCGAACACCGGGGAGCTGTTTTTT. Protein sequence: CAWSGSVANTGELFF.

This rearrangement joins TRBV27 to TRBJ2-3, with a possible D match to TRBD2 (7 bases). V lost 0 bases and J 6 bases, leaving 10 bases between the germline ends. The CDR3 totals 14 residues. Germline CDR1 reads MNHEY; CDR2 reads SMNVEV (reference sequence). The CDR3 DNA follows: TGTGCCAGCAGTTTATCGGGGGGGGCGGATACGCAGTATTTT. This codes for CASSLSGGADTQYF.

This sequence joins TRBV2 and TRBJ2-7; 7 bases are a match to TRBD2. From germline, CDR1 is SNHLY and CDR2 FYNNEI. The CDR3 extends over 13 amino acids. With 5 bases clipped from V and 4 bases from J, the junction kept 5 bases outside the gene matches. The CDR3, as DNA: TGTGCCAGCAGTAGTTATAGCGGGTACGAGCAGTACTTC. It specifies CASSSYSGYEQYF.

About this clone: The sample holds other DNA sequences that translate to the same CDR3. The chain carries TRBV30 and TRBJ2-3, with TRBD2 matching 8 bases. The CDR3 has 15 residues. The junction had 7 bases not matched to a gene; V was cut back by 0 bases and J by 5 bases. The V gene's germline CDR1 is GTSNPN and CDR2 SVGIG (reference sequence). The DNA for the CDR3 is TGTGCCTGGAGTGTTGCGGGGGGAGGGGGAGATACGCAGTATTTT. Translating gives CAWSVAGGGGDTQYF.

The rearrangement joins TRBV7-8 to TRBJ2-3; 13 bases align to TRBD2. The CDR3 is 16 amino acids. The junction had 3 bases not matched to a gene; V was cut back by 5 bases and J by 1 base. CDR1 is SGHVS and CDR2 is FQNEAQ in the germline V gene. The CDR3 coding sequence is TGTGCCAGCAGCGGAGGGACTAGCGGGGGCACAGATACGCAGTATTTT. Protein: CASSGGTSGGTDTQYF.

A single count supports this clone. The V gene is TRBV4-2, the J gene TRBJ1-2; a weak D match, TRBD1 (5 bases). The CDR3 length is 14 residues. With 3 bases removed from V and 6 bases from J, the gap between germline ends came to 14 bases. The germline gives CDR1 LGHNA, CDR2 YNFKEQ. CDR3 DNA: TGTGCCAGCAGCCAGTCCGGGATGGGGGATGGCTACACCTTC. Protein product: CASSQSGMGDGYTF.

This clone was seen a handful of times. The genes are TRBV6-4 and TRBJ2-3; a possible D gene is TRBD2 (6 bases). The germline V and J ends were trimmed by 5 bases and 4 bases, with 13 bases remaining between them. The CDR3 length is 14 residues. Germline lookup yields CDR1 MRHNA and CDR2 SNTAGT. The CDR3 sequence: CASSSGEDADTQYF. The CDR3 region has the DNA TGTGCCAGCAGTTCGGGGGAAGATGCAGATACGCAGTATTTT.

This chain connects TRBV5-1 to TRBJ1-6, with D perhaps matching TRBD1 (6 bases). CDR3 length: 14 amino acids. Trimming cost V 5 bases and J 13 bases, with 19 bases left between them. Germline CDR1 SGHRS, CDR2 YFSETQ. The CDR3 sequence is CASRKDSPEGPLHF. The CDR3 DNA is TGCGCCAGCAGAAAGGACAGCCCCGAGGGTCCCCTCCACTTT.

The chain recombines TRBV27 with TRBJ1-2; TRBD1 matches 7 bases. The germline V gene has CDR1 MNHEY and CDR2 SMNVEV (reference sequence). There are 14 residues in the CDR3. The V segment lost 5 bases and the J segment 4 bases; nucleotides outside the gene matches: 7. The CDR3 nucleotides are TGTGCCAGCAGTCCGGAGGGGGCACCCTATGGCTACACCTTC. Protein product: CASSPEGAPYGYTF.

V gene TRBV29-1 combines with J gene TRBJ1-4, with D perhaps TRBD1 (6 bases). This CDR3 region has 14 residues. Germline lookup yields CDR1 SQVTM and CDR2 ANQGSEA. Trimming cost V 4 bases and J 0 bases, with 9 bases left between them. CDR3 residues: CSVAAGATNEKLFF. CDR3 coding DNA: TGCAGCGTTGCGGCAGGGGCAACTAATGAAAAACTGTTTTTT.

The V call is TRBV5-1, the J call TRBJ1-1, with D possibly TRBD1 on 6 matching bases. Germline V gene lookup returns CDR1 SGHRS and CDR2 YFSETQ. The germline V and J ends were trimmed by 4 bases and 1 base, with 17 bases remaining between them. The CDR3 is 16 amino acids. The CDR3: CASSPYWGGRNTEAFF. The CDR3 nucleotides read TGCGCCAGCAGCCCCTATTGGGGGGGGCGGAACACTGAAGCTTTCTTT.

The chain combines TRBV5-5 with TRBJ1-6; perhaps TRBD1 as D (5 bases). Trimming removed 6 bases at V and 0 bases at J, with 13 bases between. The germline V gene has CDR1 SGHKS and CDR2 YYEKEE (reference sequence). The CDR3 runs to 16 residues. CDR3 amino acids: CASTPAGASYNSPLHF. DNA of the CDR3: TGTGCCAGCACCCCGGCCGGGGCCTCCTATAATTCACCCCTCCACTTT.

The chain uses TRBV5-4 and TRBJ1-1; D may be TRBD1 (6 bases). There are 15 residues in the CDR3. Germline V lookup: CDR1 SGHNT, CDR2 YYREEE (reference sequence). Trimming took off 1 base at V and 0 bases at J, with 10 bases between the two ends. CDR3 coding DNA: TGTGCCAGCAGCTTGCAAGAGGGGGTGAACACTGAAGCTTTCTTT. It translates to CASSLQEGVNTEAFF.

This chain connects TRBV5-4 to TRBJ1-2; D is unresolved. Germline CDR1 and CDR2: SGHNT and YYREEE (reference sequence). This CDR3 comprises 15 residues. The V gene lost 0 bases and the J gene lost 2 bases, with 11 bases spanning the gap. The CDR3 DNA reads as TGTGCCAGCAGCTTGGGGACGAAGCTAAACTATGGCTACACCTTC. Translating it yields CASSLGTKLNYGYTF. The full variable domain, with the rest looked up from reference TRBV5-4 and TRBJ1-2, is ETGVTQSPTHLIKTRGQQVTLRCSSQSGHNTVSWYQQALGQGPQFIFQYYREEENGRGNFPPRFSGLQFPNYSSELNVNALELDDSALYLCASSLGTKLNYGYTFGSGTRLTVV.

The sample holds a few counts of this clone. The identical CDR3 is also encoded by other nucleotide sequences in the sample. The V gene is TRBV18, the J gene TRBJ1-1; weak D call: TRBD1 (5 bases). The CDR3 covers 13 residues. In germline, CDR1 is KGHSH, CDR2 LQKENI. V lost 5 bases and J 2 bases, leaving 9 bases between the germline ends. The CDR3 spells CASSDRANTEAFF. In DNA form, the CDR3 reads TGTGCCAGCTCAGACAGAGCAAACACTGAAGCTTTCTTT.

V usage is TRBV4-1 and J usage is TRBJ2-7, with TRBD2 matching over 10 bases. The CDR3 length is 15 residues. V shed 1 base, J shed 4 bases, and the junction held 4 bases outside the gene matches. Germline CDR1 and CDR2: MGHRA and YSYEKL. This CDR3 reads CASSQGASGGYEQYF. CDR3 bases: TGCGCCAGCAGCCAAGGCGCTAGCGGGGGATACGAGCAGTACTTC.

The chain uses TRBV7-6 and TRBJ2-1; 8 bases are a match to TRBD2. CDR3 length: 16 residues. V lost 5 bases to trimming and J lost 3 bases; unmatched junction nucleotides: 9. CDR1 and CDR2 from the germline V gene are SGHVS and FNYEAQ. CDR3 in DNA: TGTGCCAGCAGCGCCCAAGCGGGGGCCATCTACAATGAGCAGTTCTTC. Its protein is CASSAQAGAIYNEQFF.

The chain carries TRBV3-1 (or the pseudogene TRBV3-2) and TRBJ1-5; 8 nucleotides agree with TRBD1. In germline, CDR1 is LGHDT, CDR2 YNNKEL (reference sequence). CDR3 length: 15 amino acids. The V segment lost 4 bases and the J segment 6 bases; nucleotides outside the gene matches: 8. The DNA for the CDR3 is TGTGCCAGCAGCCGTGGACAGGGAGGGGGTCAGCCCCAGCATTTT. Amino acids: CASSRGQGGGQPQHF.

DNA for the CDR3: TGTGCCTGGAAGCTAGCGGGGGGCACAGATACGCAGTATTTT. Translating it yields CAWKLAGGTDTQYF. V gene TRBV30 combines with J gene TRBJ2-3, with 10 bases aligning to TRBD2. The CDR3 covers 14 residues. Germline CDR1 and CDR2: GTSNPN and SVGIG (reference sequence). The junction had 2 bases not matched to a gene; V was cut back by 4 bases and J by 1 base.

The chain joins TRBV5-1 to TRBJ2-1; 7 positions match TRBD2. With V trimmed by 0 bases and J by 6 bases, 6 bases remained unmatched. Germline V gene sequence: CDR1 SGHRS, CDR2 YFSETQ. This CDR3 has 15 amino acids. The DNA of the CDR3 is TGCGCCAGCAGCTTGGATGGGCTAGCGGCCAATGAGCAGTTCTTC. It yields the protein CASSLDGLAANEQFF.

This sequence joins TRBV25-1 and TRBJ1-6; D remains unclear. Germline V lookup: CDR1 MGHDK, CDR2 SYGVNS. Trimming shortened V by 6 bases and J by 4 bases, and 10 bases separated the two germline ends. The CDR3 contains 14 residues. CDR3 region: CASRTTGYNSPLHF. The CDR3 bases are TGTGCCAGCAGGACGACGGGTTATAATTCACCCCTCCACTTT.